This T cell receptor (beta chain) was obtained from a study of shared clonotypes between healthy human individuals. Study results and caveats: How much donors shared clonotypes was expected to be affected by sequencing depth.

Points on this clone: As yet, its antigen is unknown. The sample holds other DNA sequences that translate to the same CDR3.

Profiling relied on immunoSEQ multiplex PCR, and the TCRdb table lists in-frame clones only, not all of them. The sample holds some 980,000 clones; over 60% are singletons and the top ten take about 1.5%. The CDR3 spans 12 residues. Germline-derived CDR1 and CDR2 are GTSNPN and SVGIG (reference sequence). V lost 2 bases to trimming and J lost 1 base, with 5 bases between them. The sequencing input was memory CD4+ T cells sorted from blood. Subset defined: CD45RA-negative fraction. The receptor was isolated from a man aged 18-30 years in good health. The V gene is TRBV30, the J gene TRBJ1-1, with no clear D. In nucleotides, the CDR3 is TGTGCCTGGAGTAGGACGAACACTGAAGCTTTCTTT. It specifies CAWSRTNTEAFF.